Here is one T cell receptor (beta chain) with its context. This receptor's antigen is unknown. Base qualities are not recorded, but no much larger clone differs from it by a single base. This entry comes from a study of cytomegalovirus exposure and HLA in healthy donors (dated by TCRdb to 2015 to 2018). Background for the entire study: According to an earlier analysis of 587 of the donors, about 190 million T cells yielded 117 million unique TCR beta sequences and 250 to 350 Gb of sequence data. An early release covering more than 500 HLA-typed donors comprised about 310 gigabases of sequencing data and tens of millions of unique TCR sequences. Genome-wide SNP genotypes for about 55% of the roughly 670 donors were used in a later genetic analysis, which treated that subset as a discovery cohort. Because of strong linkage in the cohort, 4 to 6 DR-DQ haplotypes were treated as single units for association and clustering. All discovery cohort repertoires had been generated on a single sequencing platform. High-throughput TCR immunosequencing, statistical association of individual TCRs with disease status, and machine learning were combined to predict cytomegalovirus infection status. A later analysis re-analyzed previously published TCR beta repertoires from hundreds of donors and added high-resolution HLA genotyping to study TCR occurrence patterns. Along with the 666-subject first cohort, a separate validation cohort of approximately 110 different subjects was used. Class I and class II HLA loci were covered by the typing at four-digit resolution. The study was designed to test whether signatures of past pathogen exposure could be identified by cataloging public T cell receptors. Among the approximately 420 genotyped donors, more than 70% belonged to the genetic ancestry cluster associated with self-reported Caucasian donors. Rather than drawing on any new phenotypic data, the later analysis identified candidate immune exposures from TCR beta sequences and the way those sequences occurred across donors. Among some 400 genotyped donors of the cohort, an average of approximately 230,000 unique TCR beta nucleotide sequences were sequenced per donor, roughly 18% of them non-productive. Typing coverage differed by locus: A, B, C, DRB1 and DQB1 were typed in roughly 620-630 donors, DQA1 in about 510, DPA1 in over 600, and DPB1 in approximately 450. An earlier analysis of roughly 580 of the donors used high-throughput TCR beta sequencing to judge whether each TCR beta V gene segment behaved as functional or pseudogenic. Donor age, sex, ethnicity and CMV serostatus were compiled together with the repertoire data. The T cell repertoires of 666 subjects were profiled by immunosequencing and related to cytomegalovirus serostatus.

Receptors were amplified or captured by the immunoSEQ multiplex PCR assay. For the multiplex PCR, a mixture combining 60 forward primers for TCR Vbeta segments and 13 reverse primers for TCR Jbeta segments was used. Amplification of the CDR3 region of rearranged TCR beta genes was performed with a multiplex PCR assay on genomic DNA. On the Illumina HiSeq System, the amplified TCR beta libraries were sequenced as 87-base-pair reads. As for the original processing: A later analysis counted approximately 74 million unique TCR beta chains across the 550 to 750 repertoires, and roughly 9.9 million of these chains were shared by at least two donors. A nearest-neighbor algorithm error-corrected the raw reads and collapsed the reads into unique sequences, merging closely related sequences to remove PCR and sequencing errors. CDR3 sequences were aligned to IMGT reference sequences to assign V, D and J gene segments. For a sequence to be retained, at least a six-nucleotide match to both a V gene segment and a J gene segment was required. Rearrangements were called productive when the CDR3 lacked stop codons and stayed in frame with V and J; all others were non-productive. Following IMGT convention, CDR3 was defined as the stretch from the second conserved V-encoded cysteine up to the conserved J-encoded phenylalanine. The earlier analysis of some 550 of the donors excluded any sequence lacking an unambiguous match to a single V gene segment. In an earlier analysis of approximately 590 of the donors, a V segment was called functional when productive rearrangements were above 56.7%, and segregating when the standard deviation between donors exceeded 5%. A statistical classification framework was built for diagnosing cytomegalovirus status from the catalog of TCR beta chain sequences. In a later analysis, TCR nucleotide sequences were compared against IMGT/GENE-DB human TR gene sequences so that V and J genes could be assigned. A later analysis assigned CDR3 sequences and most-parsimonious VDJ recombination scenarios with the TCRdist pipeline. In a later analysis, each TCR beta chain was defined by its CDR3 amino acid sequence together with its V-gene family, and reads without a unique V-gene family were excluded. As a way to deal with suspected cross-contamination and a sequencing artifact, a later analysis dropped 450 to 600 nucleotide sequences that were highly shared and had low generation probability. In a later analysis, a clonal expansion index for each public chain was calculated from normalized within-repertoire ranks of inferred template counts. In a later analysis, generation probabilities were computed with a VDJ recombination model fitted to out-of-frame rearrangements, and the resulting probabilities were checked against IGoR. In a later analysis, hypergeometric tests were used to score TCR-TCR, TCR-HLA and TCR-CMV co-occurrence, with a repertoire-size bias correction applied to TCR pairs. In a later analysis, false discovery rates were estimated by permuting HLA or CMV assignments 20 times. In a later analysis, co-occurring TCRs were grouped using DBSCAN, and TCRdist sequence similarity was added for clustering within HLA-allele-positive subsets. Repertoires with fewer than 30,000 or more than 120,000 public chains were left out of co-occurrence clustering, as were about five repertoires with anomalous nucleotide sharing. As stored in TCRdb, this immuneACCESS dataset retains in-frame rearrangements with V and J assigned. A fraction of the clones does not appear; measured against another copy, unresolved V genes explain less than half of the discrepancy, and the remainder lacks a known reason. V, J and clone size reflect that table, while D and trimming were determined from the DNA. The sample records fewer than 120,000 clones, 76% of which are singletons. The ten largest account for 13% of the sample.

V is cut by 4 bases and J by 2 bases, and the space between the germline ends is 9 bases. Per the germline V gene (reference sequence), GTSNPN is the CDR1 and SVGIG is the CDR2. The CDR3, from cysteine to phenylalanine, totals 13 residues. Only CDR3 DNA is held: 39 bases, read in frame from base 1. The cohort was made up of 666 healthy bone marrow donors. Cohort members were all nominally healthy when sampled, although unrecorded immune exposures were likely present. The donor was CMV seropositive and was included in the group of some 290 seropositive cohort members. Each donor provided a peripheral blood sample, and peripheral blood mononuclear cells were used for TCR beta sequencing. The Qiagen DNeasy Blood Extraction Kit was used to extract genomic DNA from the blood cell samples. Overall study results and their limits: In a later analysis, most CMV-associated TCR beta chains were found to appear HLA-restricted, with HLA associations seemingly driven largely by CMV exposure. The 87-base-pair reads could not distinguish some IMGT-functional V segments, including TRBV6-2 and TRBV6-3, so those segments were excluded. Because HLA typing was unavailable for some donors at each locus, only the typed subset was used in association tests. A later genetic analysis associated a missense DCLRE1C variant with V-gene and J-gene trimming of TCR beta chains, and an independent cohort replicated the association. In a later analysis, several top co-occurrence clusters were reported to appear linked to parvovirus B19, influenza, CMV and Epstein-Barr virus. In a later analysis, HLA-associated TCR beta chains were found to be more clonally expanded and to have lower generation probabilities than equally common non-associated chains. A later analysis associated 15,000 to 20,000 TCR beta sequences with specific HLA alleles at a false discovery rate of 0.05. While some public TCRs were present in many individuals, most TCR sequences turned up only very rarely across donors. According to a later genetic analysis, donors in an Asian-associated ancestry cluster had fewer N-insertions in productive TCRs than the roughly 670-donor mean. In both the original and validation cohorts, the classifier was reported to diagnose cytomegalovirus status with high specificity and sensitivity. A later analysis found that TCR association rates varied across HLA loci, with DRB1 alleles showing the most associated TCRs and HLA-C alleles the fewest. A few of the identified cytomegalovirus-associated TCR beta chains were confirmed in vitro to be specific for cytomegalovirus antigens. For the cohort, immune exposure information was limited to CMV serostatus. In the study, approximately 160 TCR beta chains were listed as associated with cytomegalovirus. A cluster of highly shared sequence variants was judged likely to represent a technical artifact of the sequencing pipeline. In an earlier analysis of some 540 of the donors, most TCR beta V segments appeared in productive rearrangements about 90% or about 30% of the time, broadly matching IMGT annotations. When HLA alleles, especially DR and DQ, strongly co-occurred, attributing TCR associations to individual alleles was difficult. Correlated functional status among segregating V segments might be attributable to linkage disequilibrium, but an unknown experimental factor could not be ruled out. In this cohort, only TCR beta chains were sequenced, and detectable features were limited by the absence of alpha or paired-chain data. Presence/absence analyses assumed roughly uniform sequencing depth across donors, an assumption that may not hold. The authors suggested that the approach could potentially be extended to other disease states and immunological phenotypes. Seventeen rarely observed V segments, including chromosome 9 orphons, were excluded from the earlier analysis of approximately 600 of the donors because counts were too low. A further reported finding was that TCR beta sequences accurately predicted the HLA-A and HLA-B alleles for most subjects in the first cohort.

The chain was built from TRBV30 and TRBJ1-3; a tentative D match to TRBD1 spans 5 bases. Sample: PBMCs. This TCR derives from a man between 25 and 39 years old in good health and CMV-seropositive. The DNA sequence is TGTGCCTGGATACCGGGGGCTGGAAACACCATATATTTT. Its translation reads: CAWIPGAGNTIYF. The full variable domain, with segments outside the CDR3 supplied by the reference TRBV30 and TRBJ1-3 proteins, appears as SQTIHQWPATLVQPVGSPLSLECTVEGTSNPNLYWYRQAAGRGLQLLFYSVGIGQISSEVPQNLSASRPQDRQFILSSKKLLLSDSGFYLCAWIPGAGNTIYFGEGSWLTVV.